The clone carrying this T cell receptor beta chain was detected ten times or more. No antigen is known for it. These data are taken from a study of T cells in Graves' hyperthyroidism and ophthalmopathy. Study-wide context: Initial diagnosis, before any treatment, was when peripheral blood was collected. Findings and caveats of the study: Model predictions of ophthalmopathy came a median 6.5 months before onset.

The CDR3 regions of TCR beta were amplified from RNA transcripts. First-round RT-PCR targeting the TCR CDR3 was performed with the HTBI primer set. Each CDR3 protein gets one entry after TCRdb re-called the multiplex PCR reads with MiXCR. The sample contains 500,000 to 650,000 distinct CDR3 sequences, approximately 15% of which appear only once. V lost 3 bases and J 0 bases, leaving 8 bases between the germline ends. This CDR3 contains 14 residues. Uncontrolled infection, other autoimmune disease, pregnancy or lactation disqualified patients from enrolment. This receptor was taken from a woman aged 40 to 50 with Graves' hyperthyroidism. The chain uses TRBV12-3 or TRBV12-4 and TRBJ1-1; D call uncertain. The sequenced material came from blood. The CDR3 protein is CASSFGPVNTEAFF. The CDR3 DNA is TGTGCCAGCAGTTTTGGGCCGGTGAACACTGAAGCTTTCTTT.